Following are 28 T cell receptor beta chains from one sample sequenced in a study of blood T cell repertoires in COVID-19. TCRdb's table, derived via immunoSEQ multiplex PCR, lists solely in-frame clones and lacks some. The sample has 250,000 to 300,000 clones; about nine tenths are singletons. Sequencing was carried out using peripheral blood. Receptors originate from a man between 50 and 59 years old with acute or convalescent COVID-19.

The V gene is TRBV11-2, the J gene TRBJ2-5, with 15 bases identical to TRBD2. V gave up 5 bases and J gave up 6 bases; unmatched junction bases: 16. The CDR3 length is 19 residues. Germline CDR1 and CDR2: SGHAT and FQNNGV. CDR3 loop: CASSPAGLAGGPGGKTQYF. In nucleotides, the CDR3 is TGTGCCAGCAGCCCCGCCGGACTAGCGGGGGGGCCGGGAGGGAAGACCCAGTACTTC.

Here the CDR3 reads CASSPWAGGRGTDTQYF. The DNA of the CDR3 is TGTGCCAGCAGCCCCTGGGCGGGGGGGCGTGGCACAGATACGCAGTATTTT. V is TRBV7-2 and J is TRBJ2-3, with 9 bases that match TRBD2. Per the germline V gene, CDR1 is SGHTA and CDR2 is FQGNSA. The CDR3 is 17 residues long. Trimming cost V 5 bases and J 1 base; bases outside gene matches: 10.

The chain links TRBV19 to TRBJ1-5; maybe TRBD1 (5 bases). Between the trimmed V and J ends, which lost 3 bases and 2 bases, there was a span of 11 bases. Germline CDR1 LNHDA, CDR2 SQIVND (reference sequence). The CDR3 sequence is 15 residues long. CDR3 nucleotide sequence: TGTGCCAGTAGTATCCCCAGGGATGGCAATCAGCCCCAGCATTTT. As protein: CASSIPRDGNQPQHF.

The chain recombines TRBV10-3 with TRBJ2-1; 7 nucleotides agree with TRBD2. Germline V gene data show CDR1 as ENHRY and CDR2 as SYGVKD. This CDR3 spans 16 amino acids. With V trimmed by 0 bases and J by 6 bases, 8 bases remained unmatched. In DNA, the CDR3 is TGTGCCATCAGTGAGTCGGGGGGGAAGGGTGTCAATGAGCAGTTCTTC. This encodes CAISESGGKGVNEQFF.

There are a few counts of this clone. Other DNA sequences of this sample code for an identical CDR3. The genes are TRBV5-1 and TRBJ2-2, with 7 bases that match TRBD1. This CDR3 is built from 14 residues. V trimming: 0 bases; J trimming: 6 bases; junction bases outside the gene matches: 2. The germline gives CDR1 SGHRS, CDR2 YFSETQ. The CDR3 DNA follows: TGCGCCAGCAGCTTGGGACAGGGAGCCGGGGAGCTGTTTTTT. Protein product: CASSLGQGAGELFF.

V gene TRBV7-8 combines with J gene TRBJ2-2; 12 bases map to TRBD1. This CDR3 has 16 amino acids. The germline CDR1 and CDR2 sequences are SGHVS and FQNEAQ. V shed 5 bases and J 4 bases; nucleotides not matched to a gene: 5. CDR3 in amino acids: CASSPGQGAPTGELFF. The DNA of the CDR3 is TGTGCCAGCAGCCCGGGACAGGGGGCGCCCACCGGGGAGCTGTTTTTT. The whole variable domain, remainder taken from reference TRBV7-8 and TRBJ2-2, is GAGVSQSPRYKVAKRGQDVALRCDPISGHVSLFWYQQALGQGPEFLTYFQNEAQLDKSGLPSDRFFAERPEGSVSTLKIQRTQQEDSAVYLCASSPGQGAPTGELFFGEGSRLTVL.

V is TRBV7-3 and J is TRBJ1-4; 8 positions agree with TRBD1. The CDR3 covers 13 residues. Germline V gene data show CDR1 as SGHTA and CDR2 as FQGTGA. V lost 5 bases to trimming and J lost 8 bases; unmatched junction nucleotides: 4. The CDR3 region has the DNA TGTGCCAGCAGCCCCGGGACAGGCGAAAAACTGTTTTTT. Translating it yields CASSPGTGEKLFF.

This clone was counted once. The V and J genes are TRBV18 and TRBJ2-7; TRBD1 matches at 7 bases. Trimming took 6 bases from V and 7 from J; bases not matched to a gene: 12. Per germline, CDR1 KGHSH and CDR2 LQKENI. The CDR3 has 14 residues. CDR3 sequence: CASSRDSILWEQYF. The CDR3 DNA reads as TGTGCCAGCTCCCGGGACAGCATTCTTTGGGAGCAGTACTTC.

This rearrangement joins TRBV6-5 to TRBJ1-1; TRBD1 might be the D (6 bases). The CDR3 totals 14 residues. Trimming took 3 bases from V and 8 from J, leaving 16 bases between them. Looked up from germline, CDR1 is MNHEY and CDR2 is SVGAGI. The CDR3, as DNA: TGTGCCAGCAGTTATCCCTCACAGGGTGGAGAAGCTTTCTTT. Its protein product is CASSYPSQGGEAFF.

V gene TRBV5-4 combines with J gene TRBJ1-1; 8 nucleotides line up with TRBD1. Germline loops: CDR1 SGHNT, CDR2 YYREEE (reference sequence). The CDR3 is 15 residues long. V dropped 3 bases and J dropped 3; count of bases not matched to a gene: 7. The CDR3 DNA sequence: TGTGCCAGCAGCTCGCCCGGGACAGGTTACACTGAAGCTTTCTTT. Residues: CASSSPGTGYTEAFF.

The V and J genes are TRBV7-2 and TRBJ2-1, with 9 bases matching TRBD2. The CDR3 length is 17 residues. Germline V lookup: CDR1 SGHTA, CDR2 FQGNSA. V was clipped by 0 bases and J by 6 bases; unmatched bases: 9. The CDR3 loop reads CASSLALLAGGLNEQFF. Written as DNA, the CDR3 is TGTGCCAGCAGCTTAGCCCTACTGGCGGGGGGGCTCAATGAGCAGTTCTTC. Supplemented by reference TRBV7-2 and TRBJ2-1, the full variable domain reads GAGVSQSPSNKVTEKGKDVELRCDPISGHTALYWYRQSLGQGLEFLIYFQGNSAPDKSGLPSDRFSAERTGGSVSTLTIQRTQQEDSAVYLCASSLALLAGGLNEQFFGPGTRLTVL.

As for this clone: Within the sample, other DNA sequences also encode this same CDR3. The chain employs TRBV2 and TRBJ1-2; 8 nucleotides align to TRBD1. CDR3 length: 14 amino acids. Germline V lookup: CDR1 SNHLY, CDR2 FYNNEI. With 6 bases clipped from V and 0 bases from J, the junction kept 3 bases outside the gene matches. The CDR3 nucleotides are TGTGCCAGCAGCGGACAGGGTACTAACTATGGCTACACCTTC. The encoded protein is CASSGQGTNYGYTF.

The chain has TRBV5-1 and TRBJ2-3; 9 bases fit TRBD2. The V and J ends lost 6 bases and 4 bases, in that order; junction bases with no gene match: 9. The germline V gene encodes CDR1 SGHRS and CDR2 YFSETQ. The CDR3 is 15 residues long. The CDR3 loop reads CASTPPRGGADTQYF. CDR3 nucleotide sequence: TGCGCCAGCACCCCCCCGCGGGGGGGTGCAGATACGCAGTATTTT.

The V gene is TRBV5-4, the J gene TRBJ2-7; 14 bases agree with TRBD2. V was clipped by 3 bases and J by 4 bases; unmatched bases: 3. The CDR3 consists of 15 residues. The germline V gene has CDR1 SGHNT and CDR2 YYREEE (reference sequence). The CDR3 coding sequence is TGTGCCAGCAGCTCAGGGACTAGCGGGGGTTACGAGCAGTACTTC. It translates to CASSSGTSGGYEQYF.

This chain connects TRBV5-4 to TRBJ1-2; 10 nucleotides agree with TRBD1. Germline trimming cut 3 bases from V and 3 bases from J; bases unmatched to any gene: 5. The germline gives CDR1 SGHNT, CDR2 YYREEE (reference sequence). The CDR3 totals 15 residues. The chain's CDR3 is CASSWGTGVDYGYTF. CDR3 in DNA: TGTGCCAGCAGCTGGGGGACAGGGGTGGACTATGGCTACACCTTC.

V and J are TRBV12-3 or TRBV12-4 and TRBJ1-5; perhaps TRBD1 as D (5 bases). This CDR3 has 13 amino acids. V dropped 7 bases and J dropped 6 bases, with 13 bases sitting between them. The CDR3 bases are TGTGCCAGCAAAAGGGGCACAGGTCAGCCCCAGCATTTT. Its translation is CASKRGTGQPQHF.

The CDR3 coding sequence is TGTGCCAGCAGTGAAGGCGGCGTGGCCGAAGCTTTCTTT. Translated, it gives CASSEGGVAEAFF. This chain links TRBV25-1 with TRBJ1-1; D call uncertain. Germline-derived CDR1 and CDR2 are MGHDK and SYGVNS. V was shortened by 2 bases and J by 8 bases, with 12 bases between the two germline ends. The CDR3 is 13 amino acids. The entire variable domain, with the rest obtained from reference TRBV25-1 and TRBJ1-1, is as follows: EADIYQTPRYLVIGTGKKITLECSQTMGHDKMYWYQQDPGMELHLIHYSYGVNSTEKGDLSSESTVSRIRTEHFPLTLESARPSHTSQYLCASSEGGVAEAFFGQGTRLTVV.

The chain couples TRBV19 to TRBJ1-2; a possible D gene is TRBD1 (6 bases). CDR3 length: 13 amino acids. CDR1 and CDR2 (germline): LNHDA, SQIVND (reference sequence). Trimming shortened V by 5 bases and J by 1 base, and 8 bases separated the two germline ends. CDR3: CASSQGINYGYTF. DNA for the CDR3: TGTGCCAGTAGTCAGGGGATTAACTATGGCTACACCTTC.

CDR3 coding DNA: TGTGCCAGCAGCCAGGACCGGGGGAGGCCTGAAGCTTTCTTT. Translation: CASSQDRGRPEAFF. J is TRBJ1-1 and V is TRBV6-5; tentatively, D is TRBD1 (5 bases). The CDR3 totals 14 residues. The V and J ends lost 6 bases and 6 bases respectively, with 17 bases between them. Per the germline V gene, CDR1 is MNHEY and CDR2 is SVGAGI.

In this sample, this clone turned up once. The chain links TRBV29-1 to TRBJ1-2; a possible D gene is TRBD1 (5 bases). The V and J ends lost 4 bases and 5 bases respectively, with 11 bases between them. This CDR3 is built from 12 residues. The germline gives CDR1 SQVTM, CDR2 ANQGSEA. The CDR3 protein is CSVAGVGYGYTF. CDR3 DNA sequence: TGCAGCGTTGCGGGGGTAGGGTATGGCTACACCTTC.

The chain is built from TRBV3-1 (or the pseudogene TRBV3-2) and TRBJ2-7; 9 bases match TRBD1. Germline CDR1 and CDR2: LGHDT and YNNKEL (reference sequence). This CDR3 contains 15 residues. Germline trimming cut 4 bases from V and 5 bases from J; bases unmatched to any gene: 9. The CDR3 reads CASSPPGTGFHEQYF. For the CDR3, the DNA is TGTGCCAGCAGCCCACCCGGGACAGGGTTTCACGAGCAGTACTTC.

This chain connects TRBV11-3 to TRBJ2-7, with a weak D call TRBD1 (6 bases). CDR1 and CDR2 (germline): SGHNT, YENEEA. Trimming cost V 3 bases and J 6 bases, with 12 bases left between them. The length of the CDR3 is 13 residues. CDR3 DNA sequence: TGTGCCAGCAGCTTCGAGCAGGGGAGCGAGCAGTACTTC. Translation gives CASSFEQGSEQYF.

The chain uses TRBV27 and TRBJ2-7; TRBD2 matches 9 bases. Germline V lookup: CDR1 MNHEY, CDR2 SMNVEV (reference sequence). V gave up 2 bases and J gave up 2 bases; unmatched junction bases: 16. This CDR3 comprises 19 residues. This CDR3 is CASSLKGLAGNNPAYEQYF. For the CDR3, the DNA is TGTGCCAGCAGTTTAAAAGGTCTAGCGGGGAATAATCCCGCCTACGAGCAGTACTTC.

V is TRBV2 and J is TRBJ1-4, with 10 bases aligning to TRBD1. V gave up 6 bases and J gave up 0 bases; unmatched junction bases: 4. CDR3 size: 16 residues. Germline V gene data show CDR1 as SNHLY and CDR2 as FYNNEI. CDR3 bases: TGTGCCAGCAGCCCCGGGACAGGGGCAACTAATGAAAAACTGTTTTTT. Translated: CASSPGTGATNEKLFF. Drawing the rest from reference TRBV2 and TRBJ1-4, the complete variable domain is EPEVTQTPSHQVTQMGQEVILRCVPISNHLYFYWYRQILGQKVEFLVSFYNNEISEKSEIFDDQFSVERPDGSNFTLKIRSTKLEDSAMYFCASSPGTGATNEKLFFGSGTQLSVL.

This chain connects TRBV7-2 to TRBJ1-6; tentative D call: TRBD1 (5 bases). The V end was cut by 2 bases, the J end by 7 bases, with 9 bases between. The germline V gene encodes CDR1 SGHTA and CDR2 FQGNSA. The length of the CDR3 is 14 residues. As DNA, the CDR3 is TGTGCCAGCAGCTTAACAGGTAGCAATTCACCCCTCCACTTT. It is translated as CASSLTGSNSPLHF.

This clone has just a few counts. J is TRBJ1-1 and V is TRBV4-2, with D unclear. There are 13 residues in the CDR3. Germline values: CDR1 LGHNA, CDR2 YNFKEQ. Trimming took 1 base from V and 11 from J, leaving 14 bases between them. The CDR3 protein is CASSQAPLEEAFF. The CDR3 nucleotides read TGTGCCAGCAGCCAAGCCCCCCTCGAGGAGGCTTTCTTT.

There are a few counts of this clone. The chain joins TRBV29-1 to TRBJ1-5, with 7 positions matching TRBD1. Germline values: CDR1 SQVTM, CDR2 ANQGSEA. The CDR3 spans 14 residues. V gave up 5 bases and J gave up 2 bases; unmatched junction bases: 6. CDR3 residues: CSVSEGGGNQPQHF. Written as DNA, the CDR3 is TGCAGCGTTTCGGAAGGGGGCGGCAATCAGCCCCAGCATTTT. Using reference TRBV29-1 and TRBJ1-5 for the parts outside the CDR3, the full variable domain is SAVISQKPSRDICQRGTSLTIQCQVDSQVTMMFWYRQQPGQSLTLIATANQGSEATYESGFVIDKFPISRPNLTFSTLTVSNMSPEDSSIYLCSVSEGGGNQPQHFGDGTRLSIL.

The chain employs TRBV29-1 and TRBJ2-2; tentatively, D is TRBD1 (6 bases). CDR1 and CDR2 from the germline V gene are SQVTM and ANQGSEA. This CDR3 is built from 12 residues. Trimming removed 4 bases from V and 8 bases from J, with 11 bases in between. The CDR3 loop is CSVGSRGGELFF. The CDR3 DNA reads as TGCAGCGTTGGTTCCAGGGGAGGGGAGCTGTTTTTT.